This T cell receptor (beta chain) was found in a study of beta chain features in type 1 diabetes. Germline-derived CDR1 and CDR2 are LNHNV and YYDKDF (reference sequence). This CDR3 is built from 16 residues. The V gene end was trimmed by 1 base and the J gene end by 9 bases; junction bases not matched to a gene: 12. Sequenced material consisted of expressed TCRB transcripts (all of the isolated RNA was reverse transcribed). Repertoires were generated with immunoSEQ multiplex PCR, while TCRdb's copy carries only in-frame clones and drops some. The sample yields some 290,000 clones, roughly an eighth seen once. As regards this clone: Its antigen remains unidentified.

Findings of the study overall: In every one of the four CD4+ subsets, TCRB CDR3s were moderately but significantly shorter in Type 1 diabetes patients. The similarity of naive, central memory and Treg TCRB repertoires appeared greater among patients than among healthy donors. These data did not resolve whether HLA type affects TCRB rearrangement.

The sample comprised naive CD4+ T cells from blood. This rearrangement joins TRBV15 to TRBJ2-1, with 7 positions matching TRBD2. The source of this sequence is a man aged 30 to 45 with type 1 diabetes. CDR3 coding DNA: TGTGCCACCAGCAGAGCCCGAACAGAACCTAGCGGTGAGCAGTTCTTC. It yields the protein CATSRARTEPSGEQFF.